The 23 T cell receptor beta chains presented below share a single source sample, sequenced in a study of T-cell reconstitution after alpha-beta-depleted transplantation in children. Unique molecular identifiers tagged the TCRbeta library. One entry per CDR3 protein, called by TCRdb with MiXCR from the PCR reads. This sample has around 500,000 distinct CDR3 sequences, with about 23% found just once. Sequences were derived from PBMCs, mostly from graft donor cells, sampled 360 days after TCRalphabeta/CD19-depleted stem cell transplant. These receptors were obtained from a boy younger than two who had a stem cell transplant for acute myeloid leukemia, so the T cells may come from the graft donor.

The J gene is TRBJ1-1, the V gene TRBV16; D may be TRBD1 (5 bases). There are 14 residues in the CDR3. Germline CDR1 reads KGHSY; CDR2 reads FQNENV. V was trimmed by 3 bases and J by 7 bases, leaving 15 bases between them. The CDR3, as DNA: TGTGCCAGCAGCCAGCTAGACAGAGGGGATGAAGCTTTCTTT. Its translation is CASSQLDRGDEAFF.

Ten or more counts support this clonotype. The chain is built from TRBV7-2 and TRBJ2-2; perhaps TRBD2 as D (6 bases). The V end lost 1 base, the J end lost 4 bases, and 10 bases lay between the germline ends. The CDR3 is 15 residues long. The germline CDR1 and CDR2 sequences are SGHTA and FQGNSA. The CDR3 loop reads CASSLGLVSTGELFF. The DNA for the CDR3 is TGTGCCAGCAGCTTAGGACTAGTATCCACCGGGGAGCTGTTTTTT. Full variable domain (missing parts from reference TRBV7-2 and TRBJ2-2): GAGVSQSPSNKVTEKGKDVELRCDPISGHTALYWYRQSLGQGLEFLIYFQGNSAPDKSGLPSDRFSAERTGGSVSTLTIQRTQQEDSAVYLCASSLGLVSTGELFFGEGSRLTVL.

V is TRBV25-1 and J is TRBJ1-6, with 8 bases aligning to TRBD1. V shed 5 bases and J 9 bases; nucleotides not matched to a gene: 6. This CDR3 comprises 14 residues. Germline lookup yields CDR1 MGHDK and CDR2 SYGVNS. The CDR3 bases are TGTGCCAGCAGTATGACAGGGGCGGGTTCACCCCTCCACTTT. Protein product: CASSMTGAGSPLHF.

This clonotype was picked up many times. The chain employs TRBV7-2 and TRBJ2-2, with D possibly TRBD1 on 6 matching bases. Trimming left V 5 bases short and J 4 bases short, with 20 bases between. CDR3 length equals 17 residues. Germline CDR1 SGHTA, CDR2 FQGNSA. DNA of the CDR3: TGTGCCAGCAGCCCAACAGGGCTAGAGAGGGGCACCGGGGAGCTGTTTTTT. This codes for CASSPTGLERGTGELFF.

This clonotype showed up just a few times. This chain uses TRBV6-5 with TRBJ1-1; maybe TRBD1 (5 bases). The CDR3 runs to 16 residues. Germline-derived CDR1 and CDR2 are MNHEY and SVGAGI. V lost 2 bases, J lost 4 bases, and 17 bases lay in between. CDR3 DNA: TGTGCCAGCAGTTACCTCGGGGCAGGGCAAGTCACTGAAGCTTTCTTT. It is translated as CASSYLGAGQVTEAFF.

A few counts support this clonotype. The J gene is TRBJ2-1, the V gene TRBV20-1; 9 bases agree with TRBD1. The CDR3 is 15 amino acids. Germline V gene sequence: CDR1 DFQATT, CDR2 SNEGSKA (reference sequence). V dropped 1 base and J dropped 2; count of bases not matched to a gene: 3. The CDR3 region is CSARGTGGPYNEQFF. The CDR3 DNA is TGCAGTGCTAGAGGCACAGGGGGCCCCTACAATGAGCAGTTCTTC.

V usage is TRBV20-1 and J usage is TRBJ1-1; D uncertain. This CDR3 has 14 amino acids. V was shortened by 1 base and J by 1 base, with 10 bases between the two germline ends. CDR1 and CDR2 (germline): DFQATT, SNEGSKA (reference sequence). The CDR3 spells CSARVGYTNTEAFF. CDR3 DNA: TGCAGTGCTAGAGTAGGTTACACGAACACTGAAGCTTTCTTT.

The chain links TRBV10-3 to TRBJ1-3; 7 bases are shared with TRBD1. V lost 7 bases and J lost 2; bases outside the gene matches: 11. The length of the CDR3 is 16 residues. CDR1 ENHRY and CDR2 SYGVKD come from the germline V gene. CDR3 amino acids: CAIKRGQEDAGNTIYF. CDR3 nucleotide sequence: TGTGCCATCAAACGAGGACAGGAGGACGCTGGAAACACCATATATTTT.

The CDR3 protein is CASSMGAGFNTEAFF. CDR3 DNA: TGTGCCAGCAGTATGGGGGCGGGATTCAACACTGAAGCTTTCTTT. The chain combines TRBV3-1 with TRBJ1-1, with a possible D match to TRBD1 (6 bases). The V gene's germline CDR1 is LGHDT and CDR2 YNNKEL (reference sequence). The CDR3 has 15 residues. V dropped 6 bases and J dropped 2 bases, with 16 bases sitting between them.

This clonotype was recorded a few times. The rearrangement joins TRBV11-2 to TRBJ1-1, with D hard to call. The CDR3 length is 13 residues. Trimming removed 8 bases from V and 4 bases from J, with 14 bases in between. CDR1 is SGHAT and CDR2 is FQNNGV in the germline V gene. The CDR3 loop reads CASVERRSTEAFF. DNA of the CDR3: TGTGCCAGCGTGGAACGGAGGAGCACTGAAGCTTTCTTT.

Many counts were recorded for this clonotype. The chain recombines TRBV15 with TRBJ1-1, with 8 positions matching TRBD1. Germline trimming cut 2 bases from V and 5 bases from J; bases unmatched to any gene: 10. The CDR3 length is 16 residues. Germline CDR1 reads LNHNV; CDR2 reads YYDKDF (reference sequence). CDR3 sequence: CATSRRAGRGQTEAFF. CDR3 coding DNA: TGTGCCACCAGCAGACGGGCGGGCAGGGGGCAAACTGAAGCTTTCTTT.

The chain couples TRBV10-1 to TRBJ2-3; D may be TRBD1 (7 bases). The CDR3 sequence is 15 residues long. CDR1 is WNHNN and CDR2 is SYGVQD in the germline V gene (reference sequence). With 4 bases removed from V and 4 bases from J, the gap between germline ends came to 15 bases. The CDR3 region has the DNA TGCGCCAGCAGTGGACTAGGGGGCCTACCAGATACGCAGTATTTT. The encoded protein is CASSGLGGLPDTQYF.

The rearrangement links TRBV7-3 to TRBJ2-5; tentatively, D is TRBD2 (5 bases). Germline assignment: CDR1 SGHTA and CDR2 FQGTGA. The CDR3 loop spans 15 amino acids. Trimming took 2 bases from V and 5 from J, leaving 15 bases between them. The CDR3 protein is CASSLRQEVGETQYF. The CDR3 coding sequence is TGTGCCAGCAGCTTACGGCAGGAGGTCGGGGAGACCCAGTACTTC.

The genes are TRBV18 and TRBJ1-1; D is uncertain. CDR3 length: 13 amino acids. V was shortened by 3 bases and J by 0 bases, with 5 bases between the two germline ends. Germline CDR1 KGHSH, CDR2 LQKENI. For the CDR3, the DNA is TGTGCCAGCTCACCGGCACTGAACACTGAAGCTTTCTTT. It codes for CASSPALNTEAFF.

In its sample, this clonotype was seen a few times. The rearrangement joins TRBV6-1 to TRBJ2-1, with D possibly matching TRBD2 (6 bases). The V and J ends lost 6 bases and 2 bases respectively, with 20 bases between them. Germline lookup yields CDR1 MNHNS and CDR2 SASEGT. The CDR3 loop spans 17 amino acids. DNA for the CDR3: TGTGCCAGCAGCCAGTCCTTTAGCGGAGTTCCCTACAATGAGCAGTTCTTC. This translates into CASSQSFSGVPYNEQFF.

The gene calls are TRBV5-5 and TRBJ2-4; D may match TRBD1 or TRBD2 (7 bases each). CDR1 is SGHKS and CDR2 is YYEKEE in the germline V gene (reference sequence). CDR3 length: 15 amino acids. V was cut by 1 base and J by 7 bases, with 15 bases left in between. CDR3 in amino acids: CASSLWARGGNIQYF. Here the CDR3 DNA reads TGTGCCAGCAGCTTGTGGGCCAGGGGGGGGAACATTCAGTACTTC.

This clonotype was counted only a few times. CDR3 DNA: TGCAGCCTGGGGGCGGCTAGCGGGGTACAAGAGACCCAGTACTTC. It encodes CSLGAASGVQETQYF. The V and J genes are TRBV29-1 and TRBJ2-5; the match to TRBD2 covers 9 bases. The V gene end was trimmed by 8 bases and the J gene end by 2 bases; junction bases not matched to a gene: 12. The CDR3 is 15 residues long. The germline gives CDR1 SQVTM, CDR2 ANQGSEA.

There are a few counts of this clonotype. CDR3 coding DNA: TGTGCCAGTTTGCCAGGGACACTGAGCCATGGCTACACCTTC. Protein sequence: CASLPGTLSHGYTF. The J gene is TRBJ1-2, the V gene TRBV6-5, with a possible D match to TRBD1 (6 bases). Trimming left V 9 bases short and J 6 bases short, with 20 bases between. CDR1 is MNHEY, CDR2 SVGAGI, per germline. The CDR3 consists of 14 residues.

The J gene is TRBJ2-3, the V gene TRBV5-1; 9 nucleotides match TRBD2. Germline V lookup: CDR1 SGHRS, CDR2 YFSETQ. This CDR3 is built from 16 residues. V lost 1 base, J lost 1 base, and 4 bases stayed unmatched. CDR3 bases: TGCGCCAGCAGCTTGAAATCTAGCGGGGGCACAGATACGCAGTATTTT. Its protein is CASSLKSSGGTDTQYF.

This clonotype was picked up a small number of times. The chain employs TRBV11-2 and TRBJ2-5; 10 bases align to TRBD2. Germline CDR1 is SGHAT and CDR2 is FQNNGV. Trimming removed 5 bases from V and 4 bases from J; junction bases left unmatched: 10. The CDR3 totals 16 residues. The DNA for the CDR3 is TGTGCCAGCAGCAGACGGGGACTAGCGACGGGAGAGACCCAGTACTTC. It encodes CASSRRGLATGETQYF.

The chain uses TRBV6-2 or TRBV6-3 and TRBJ2-7; D remains ambiguous. Germline V gene lookup returns CDR1 MNHEY and CDR2 SVGEGT. CDR3 length equals 14 residues. V dropped 2 bases and J dropped 2 bases, with 10 bases sitting between them. CDR3 in DNA: TGTGCCAGCAGTTACCTTCCGTTTCCCTACGAGCAGTACTTC. It encodes CASSYLPFPYEQYF.

The chain joins TRBV5-6 to TRBJ2-3, with 8 bases lining up with TRBD1. Germline V lookup: CDR1 SGHDT, CDR2 YYEEEE. The CDR3 consists of 11 residues. J gave up 11 bases and V 3 bases, and 2 bases lay outside the gene matches. In DNA, the CDR3 is TGTGCCAGCAGCTCAGGGGGCTGGCAGTATTTT. As protein: CASSSGGWQYF. Full variable domain (remainder filled in from reference TRBV5-6 and TRBJ2-3): DAGVTQSPTHLIKTRGQQVTLRCSPKSGHDTVSWYQQALGQGPQFIFQYYEEEERQRGNFPDRFSGHQFPNYSSELNVNALLLGDSALYLCASSSGGWQYFGPGTRLTVL.

This clonotype was seen a few times. This sequence joins TRBV7-2 and TRBJ1-1, with D possibly TRBD1 on 6 matching bases. The CDR3 covers 17 residues. The germline gives CDR1 SGHTA, CDR2 FQGNSA. V lost 5 bases, J lost 1 base, and 20 bases lay in between. The CDR3 sequence is CASSPPRLGGRNTEAFF. The CDR3 DNA follows: TGTGCCAGCAGCCCGCCGCGGCTGGGGGGGCGGAACACTGAAGCTTTCTTT.